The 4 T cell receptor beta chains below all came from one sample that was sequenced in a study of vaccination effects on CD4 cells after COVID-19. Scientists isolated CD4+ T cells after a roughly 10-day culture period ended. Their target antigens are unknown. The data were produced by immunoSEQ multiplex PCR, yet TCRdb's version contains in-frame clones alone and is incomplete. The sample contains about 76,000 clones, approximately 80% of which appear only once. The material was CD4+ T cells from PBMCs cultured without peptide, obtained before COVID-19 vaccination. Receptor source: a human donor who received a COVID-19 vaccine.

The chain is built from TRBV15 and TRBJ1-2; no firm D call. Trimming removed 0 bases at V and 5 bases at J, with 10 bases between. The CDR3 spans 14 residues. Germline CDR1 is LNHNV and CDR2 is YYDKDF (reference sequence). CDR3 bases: TGTGCCACCAGCAGAGAGCGGCCTGGATATGGCTACACCTTC. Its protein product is CATSRERPGYGYTF.

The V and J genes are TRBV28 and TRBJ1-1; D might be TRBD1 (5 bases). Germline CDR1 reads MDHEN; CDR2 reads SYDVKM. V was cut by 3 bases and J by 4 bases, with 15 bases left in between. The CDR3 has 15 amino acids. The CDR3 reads CASSFPGGGSTEAFF. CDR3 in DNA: TGTGCCAGCAGTTTTCCGGGGGGTGGTAGCACTGAAGCTTTCTTT.

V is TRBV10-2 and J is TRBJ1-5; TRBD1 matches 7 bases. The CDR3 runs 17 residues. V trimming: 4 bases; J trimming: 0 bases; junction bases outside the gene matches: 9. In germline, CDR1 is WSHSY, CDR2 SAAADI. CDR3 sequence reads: CASSAGGAIYSNQPQHF. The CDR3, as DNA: TGCGCCAGCAGTGCAGGGGGGGCCATTTATAGCAATCAGCCCCAGCATTTT.

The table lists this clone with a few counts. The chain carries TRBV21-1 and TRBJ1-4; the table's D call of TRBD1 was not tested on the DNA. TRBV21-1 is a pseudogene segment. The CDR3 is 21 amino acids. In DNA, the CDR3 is TGTGCCAGCAGGCTACGTCAGGGACAGGGAAGGTCGTGGGCAACTAATGAAAAACTGTTTTTT. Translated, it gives CASRLRQGQGRSWATNEKLFF.